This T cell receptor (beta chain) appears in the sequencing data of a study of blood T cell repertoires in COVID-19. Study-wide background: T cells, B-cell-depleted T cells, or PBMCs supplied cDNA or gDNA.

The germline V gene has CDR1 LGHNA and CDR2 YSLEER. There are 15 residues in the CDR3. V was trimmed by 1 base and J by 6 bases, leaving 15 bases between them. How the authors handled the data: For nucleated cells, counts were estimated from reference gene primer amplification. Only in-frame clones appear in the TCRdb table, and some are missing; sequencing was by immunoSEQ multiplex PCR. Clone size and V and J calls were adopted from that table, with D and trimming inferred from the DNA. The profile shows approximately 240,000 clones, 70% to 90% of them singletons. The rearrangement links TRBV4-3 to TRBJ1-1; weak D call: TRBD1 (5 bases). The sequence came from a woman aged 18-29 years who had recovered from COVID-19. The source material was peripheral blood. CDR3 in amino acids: CASSQGVGGGAEAFF. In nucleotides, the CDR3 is TGCGCCAGCAGCCAAGGCGTCGGGGGTGGGGCTGAAGCTTTCTTT.